The clone carrying this T cell receptor (beta chain) was detected once. The same CDR3 also results from other DNA sequences found in this sample. Trimming took 0 bases from V and 2 from J, leaving 7 bases between them. In germline, CDR1 is GTSNPN, CDR2 SVGIG (reference sequence). The CDR3 consists of 13 residues. This entry is derived from a study of PD-L1 blockade in urothelial cancer. At the level of the study: Blood yielded a median of around 150,000 T cells per sample.

Repertoires were generated with immunoSEQ multiplex PCR, while TCRdb's copy carries only in-frame clones and drops some. Of about 52,000 clones detected, roughly 80% appear once; the ten largest clones hold approximately 3.3%. This TCR came from a man between 70 and 80 years old with urothelial cancer. This chain joins TRBV30 and TRBJ1-1, with D tentatively TRBD1 (5 bases). The specimen was PBMCs, collected around atezolizumab (anti-PD-L1) treatment. DNA for the CDR3: TGTGCCTGGAGTGTAGGGGTCAACACTGAAGCTTTCTTT. It translates to CAWSVGVNTEAFF.